These 19 T cell receptor beta chains originate from one sample sequenced in a study of human T cells and chemical hapten exposure. The sample's time point: pre-sensitization, week 0. Treatment reported: therapeutic diphenylcyclopropenone sensitization with weekly scalp DPC. A single record per CDR3 protein comes from TCRdb applying MiXCR to the RACE reads. The data contain some 400,000 distinct CDR3 sequences, 4.5% to 5.5% of them singletons. The sample in question was whole blood, obtained in connection with sensitization to the hapten diphenylcyclopropenone (DPC). The receptors stem from a woman in her forties or fifties with alopecia areata. Some clones in this sample may be carry-over from other donors' samples.

This chain joins TRBV28 and TRBJ1-1; D is undetermined. Trimming cost V 3 bases and J 3 bases, with 8 bases left between them. CDR3 length equals 13 residues. The germline gives CDR1 MDHEN, CDR2 SYDVKM. The CDR3 is CASSFQRDTEAFF. CDR3 nucleotides: TGTGCCAGCAGTTTCCAGCGGGACACTGAAGCTTTCTTT.

This clonotype was recorded a few times. The chain links TRBV4-2 to TRBJ2-2; the match to TRBD1 covers 9 bases. Germline assignment: CDR1 LGHNA and CDR2 YNFKEQ. The CDR3 sequence is 14 residues long. V shed 1 base, J shed 6 bases, and the junction held 0 bases outside the gene matches. The chain's CDR3 is CASSQGQGAGELFF. For the CDR3, the DNA is TGTGCCAGCAGCCAAGGACAGGGGGCCGGGGAGCTGTTTTTT.

The V gene is TRBV5-1, the J gene TRBJ2-7; D is uncertain. CDR1 SGHRS and CDR2 YFSETQ come from the germline V gene. Trimming left V 3 bases short and J 0 bases short, with 13 bases between. The CDR3 is 15 amino acids. CDR3 DNA sequence: TGCGCCAGCAGCTGGAGACCGAAAAGCTCCTACGAGCAGTACTTC. Translating gives CASSWRPKSSYEQYF.

The chain joins TRBV12-3 or TRBV12-4 to TRBJ1-3; D ambiguous. V was pared by 4 bases and J by 4 bases, with 5 bases between. This CDR3 has 12 amino acids. The CDR3, as DNA: TGTGCCAGCAGTTCAAGGGGAAACACCATATATTTT. This gives the protein CASSSRGNTIYF.

The V gene is TRBV12-3 or TRBV12-4, the J gene TRBJ2-1; 9 bases match TRBD2. V lost 11 bases, J lost 8 bases, and 16 bases stayed unmatched. The CDR3 extends over 15 amino acids. The CDR3 loop reads CAGTFSGGSSDEQFF. CDR3 nucleotide sequence: TGTGCCGGGACCTTTAGCGGGGGATCGTCGGATGAGCAGTTCTTC.

This chain's CDR3 is CASSQGMGGGELFF. CDR3 nucleotide sequence: TGTGCCAGCAGCCAAGGGATGGGAGGCGGGGAGCTGTTTTTT. The V gene is TRBV3-1, the J gene TRBJ2-2; maybe TRBD2 (6 bases). Per germline, CDR1 LGHDT and CDR2 YNNKEL (reference sequence). CDR3 size: 14 residues. V dropped 1 base and J dropped 7 bases, with 10 bases sitting between them.

In its sample, this clonotype was seen many times. V usage is TRBV12-3 or TRBV12-4 and J usage is TRBJ2-1; unclear D gene. Between the trimmed V and J ends, which lost 7 bases and 5 bases, there was a span of 9 bases. The CDR3 is made up of 12 amino acids. The CDR3 reads CASNPGHNEQFF. In DNA form, the CDR3 reads TGTGCCAGCAACCCTGGTCACAATGAGCAGTTCTTC.

This clonotype has ten or more counts. The rearrangement links TRBV6-5 to TRBJ1-2, with TRBD1 identical over 8 bases. Germline V gene lookup returns CDR1 MNHEY and CDR2 SVGAGI. The CDR3 totals 14 residues. The junction had 7 bases not matched to a gene; V was cut back by 6 bases and J by 4 bases. The CDR3 DNA reads as TGTGCCAGCAGGGACAGGGCGTTCCCCTATGGCTACACCTTC. Protein product: CASRDRAFPYGYTF.

This clonotype was seen a handful of times. The genes are TRBV18 and TRBJ2-5, with 9 bases fitting TRBD1. Trimming removed 2 bases from V and 5 bases from J; junction bases left unmatched: 15. Germline V gene lookup returns CDR1 KGHSH and CDR2 LQKENI. The CDR3 length is 18 residues. The CDR3 DNA follows: TGTGCCAGCTCACCAATCCCGGGACAGGGAACGCCAGGGGAGACCCAGTACTTC. Amino acid sequence: CASSPIPGQGTPGETQYF.

This clonotype was detected a few times. The chain employs TRBV13 and TRBJ2-7; 9 bases align to TRBD1. Germline V lookup: CDR1 PRHDT, CDR2 FYEKMQ (reference sequence). CDR3 length equals 14 residues. Trimming took 5 bases from V and 2 from J; bases not matched to a gene: 4. DNA of the CDR3: TGTGCCAGCAGCCCTCGGACAGGGGCCTACGAGCAGTACTTC. Amino acids: CASSPRTGAYEQYF. Looking up the rest from reference TRBV13 and TRBJ2-7 gives the full variable domain: AAGVIQSPRHLIKEKRETATLKCYPIPRHDTVYWYQQGPGQDPQFLISFYEKMQSDKGSIPDRFSAQQFSDYHSELNMSSLELGDSALYFCASSPRTGAYEQYFGPGTRLTVT.

This clonotype was seen ten or more times. The chain employs TRBV5-1 and TRBJ2-2; D could derive from TRBD1 or TRBD2 (7 bases each). Germline CDR1 is SGHRS and CDR2 is YFSETQ. V was trimmed by 3 bases and J by 2 bases, leaving 17 bases between them. The CDR3 consists of 17 residues. CDR3 residues: CASSWGGQTTNTGELFF. The CDR3, as DNA: TGCGCCAGCAGCTGGGGGGGACAGACCACAAACACCGGGGAGCTGTTTTTT.

This clonotype has at least ten counts. The rearrangement joins TRBV2 to TRBJ1-1; no clear D gene. Germline loops: CDR1 SNHLY, CDR2 FYNNEI. With 4 bases removed from V and 1 base from J, the gap between germline ends came to 7 bases. CDR3 size: 13 residues. CDR3 sequence reads: CASSVKWNTEAFF. The CDR3 DNA reads TGTGCCAGCAGTGTTAAGTGGAACACTGAAGCTTTCTTT. Full variable domain (outside the CDR3, taken from reference TRBV2 and TRBJ1-1): EPEVTQTPSHQVTQMGQEVILRCVPISNHLYFYWYRQILGQKVEFLVSFYNNEISEKSEIFDDQFSVERPDGSNFTLKIRSTKLEDSAMYFCASSVKWNTEAFFGQGTRLTVV.

The chain employs TRBV10-3 and TRBJ1-5, with 7 bases fitting TRBD1. J gave up 3 bases and V 2 bases, and 4 bases lay outside the gene matches. Germline V gene data show CDR1 as ENHRY and CDR2 as SYGVKD. CDR3 length: 15 amino acids. The CDR3 coding sequence is TGTGCCATCAGTGAGGAAGGGGGCCTCAATCAGCCCCAGCATTTT. It yields the protein CAISEEGGLNQPQHF.

The V and J genes are TRBV30 and TRBJ2-3, with D hard to call. The CDR3 consists of 13 residues. Germline V gene data show CDR1 as GTSNPN and CDR2 as SVGIG (reference sequence). V lost 5 bases and J 2 bases, leaving 11 bases between the germline ends. The CDR3, as DNA: TGTGCCTGGTCGGCCGGCTCCACAGATACGCAGTATTTT. It yields the protein CAWSAGSTDTQYF.

The table lists this clonotype with many counts. The V and J genes are TRBV29-1 and TRBJ2-1; TRBD1 aligns across 11 bases. Losses at the gene ends were 6 bases for V and 0 bases for J; bases not matched to a gene: 7. This CDR3 region has 16 residues. In germline, CDR1 is SQVTM, CDR2 ANQGSEA. CDR3 residues: CSVETGQGVSYNEQFF. The CDR3 nucleotides are TGCAGCGTAGAGACGGGACAGGGGGTCTCCTACAATGAGCAGTTCTTC.

This clonotype was seen repeatedly, ten times or more. The chain combines TRBV6-2 or TRBV6-3 with TRBJ2-7, with D possibly TRBD1 on 5 matching bases. The CDR3 runs to 15 residues. The V end lost 4 bases, the J end lost 4 bases, and 17 bases lay between the germline ends. Germline assignment: CDR1 MNHEY and CDR2 SVGEGT. The chain's CDR3 is CASSSLVQGGYEQYF. DNA for the CDR3: TGTGCCAGCAGTTCGTTGGTCCAGGGCGGATACGAGCAGTACTTC.

This clonotype turned up a few times. V and J are TRBV13 and TRBJ1-2, with D hard to call. Between the trimmed V and J ends, which lost 5 bases and 6 bases, there was a span of 25 bases. This CDR3 spans 17 amino acids. In germline, CDR1 is PRHDT, CDR2 FYEKMQ (reference sequence). The CDR3 DNA reads TGTGCCAGCAGCCTTGGGGTCGGACGGCATGATTTGGATGGCTACACCTTC. Its translation is CASSLGVGRHDLDGYTF.

At least ten counts were recorded for this clonotype. The chain combines TRBV9 with TRBJ2-5; a possible D gene is TRBD2 (7 bases). The V and J ends lost 0 bases and 3 bases respectively, with 9 bases between them. The germline V gene has CDR1 SGDLS and CDR2 YYNGEE. This CDR3 is 14 amino acids long. The CDR3 DNA is TGTGCCAGCAGCGTAGCGGGGGGCGAAGAGACCCAGTACTTC. Encoded protein: CASSVAGGEETQYF.

In this sample, this clonotype turned up a few times. The CDR3 here is CASTTGPTEAFF. CDR3 DNA: TGTGCCAGCACGACAGGGCCCACTGAAGCTTTCTTT. V and J are TRBV6-1 and TRBJ1-1; TRBD1 matches at 7 bases. The CDR3 is made up of 12 amino acids. Per the germline V gene, CDR1 is MNHNS and CDR2 is SASEGT. J was trimmed by 4 bases and V by 7 bases; bases with no gene match: 3.